A selection of T cell receptor beta chains follows, all from one sample in a study of cytomegalovirus exposure and HLA in healthy donors. Libraries were prepared by immunoSEQ multiplex PCR; TCRdb keeps only in-frame clonotypes and omits some of them. The data hold around 300,000 clones, with approximately 90% observed a single time. The sequenced sample was PBMCs. The receptors here all came from a woman younger than 30 in good health and CMV-seronegative. The CDR3 runs from the conserved cysteine through the conserved F or W. D genes are given only for firm matches.

d_call | j_call | v_call | cdr3_aa | cdr3_nt
NA | TRBJ1-1 | TRBV5-1 | CASSLNGLMNTEAFF | TGCGCCAGCAGCTTGAATGGGCTCATGAACACTGAAGCTTTCTTT
TRBD1 | TRBJ2-4 | TRBV2 | CASSIRTGIAKNIQYF | TGTGCCAGCAGTATCCGGACAGGGATAGCCAAAAACATTCAGTACTTC
NA | TRBJ1-2 | TRBV11-2 | CASSPDRSAYGYTF | TGTGCCAGCAGCCCGGACAGATCCGCCTATGGCTACACCTTC
NA | TRBJ1-6 | TRBV7-9 | CSSSLGQGSSYNSPLHF | TGTTCCAGCAGCTTAGGTCAGGGAAGCTCCTATAATTCACCCCTCCACTTT
NA | TRBJ2-1 | TRBV9 | CASSVTSSGEQFF | TGTGCCAGCAGCGTAACTAGCTCGGGTGAGCAGTTCTTC
TRBD1 | TRBJ1-1 | TRBV6-4 | CASRAGQGVTEAFF | TGTGCCAGCAGAGCGGGACAGGGTGTAACTGAAGCTTTCTTT
NA | TRBJ1-1 | TRBV7-9 | CASSLSSGTEAFF | TGTGCCAGCAGCTTATCGAGTGGCACTGAAGCTTTCTTT
TRBD1 | TRBJ1-2 | TRBV5-6 | CASLSGTGGNGYTF | TGTGCCAGCCTCTCGGGGACAGGGGGGAATGGCTACACCTTC
NA | TRBJ1-6 | TRBV9 | CASSSGGSPLHF | TGTGCCAGCAGCTCGGGTGGTTCACCCCTCCACTTT
TRBD1 | TRBJ1-4 | TRBV5-1 | CASSLTGATNEKLFF | TGCGCCAGCAGCTTAACAGGGGCAACTAATGAAAAACTGTTTTTT
NA | TRBJ1-1 | TRBV6-1 | CASSEPFSEAFF | TGTGCCAGCAGTGAACCGTTTTCGGAAGCTTTCTTT
NA | TRBJ1-1 | TRBV27 | CASSFSGARPANTEAFF | TGTGCCAGCAGTTTCTCAGGGGCACGCCCTGCGAACACTGAAGCTTTCTTT
NA | TRBJ1-1 | TRBV19 | CASNKNTEAFF | TGTGCCAGTAACAAGAACACTGAAGCTTTCTTT
TRBD2 | TRBJ2-3 | TRBV6-5 | CASSPSGGATDTQYF | TGTGCCAGCAGTCCCAGCGGGGGGGCGACAGATACGCAGTATTTT
NA | TRBJ1-6 | TRBV2 | CASTPRRGNGGNSPLHF | TGTGCCAGCACCCCACGGAGGGGCAACGGGGGTAATTCACCCCTCCACTTT
TRBD2 | TRBJ2-5 | TRBV15 | CATSRKSGGGYQETQYF | TGTGCCACCAGCAGGAAAAGCGGGGGGGGGTACCAAGAGACCCAGTACTTC
TRBD2 | TRBJ2-3 | TRBV5-1 | CASSLAWTSGTDTQYF | TGCGCCAGCAGCTTGGCCTGGACTAGCGGGACAGATACGCAGTATTTT
NA | TRBJ1-1 | TRBV5-1 | CASAIGRDTEAFF | TGCGCCAGCGCCATAGGGAGGGACACTGAAGCTTTCTTT